This TCR beta chain is drawn from a study of beta chain features in type 1 diabetes. Investigators reverse transcribed all isolated RNA, so they sequenced expressed TCRB transcripts. Sequencing was performed with immunoSEQ multiplex PCR; in TCRdb, only in-frame clones are kept and a portion is missing. The sample records 850,000 to 900,000 clones, 15% to 20% being singletons. From germline, CDR1 is SNHLY and CDR2 FYNNEI. Trimming removed 5 bases from V and 1 base from J; junction bases left unmatched: 4. CDR3 length: 15 residues. The source material was naive CD4+ T cells from blood. The gene calls are TRBV2 and TRBJ2-1; TRBD2 aligns across 8 bases. This receptor was identified in a woman under 30 in good health. CDR3 sequence: CASSTSGKSYNEQFF. As DNA, the CDR3 is TGTGCCAGCAGTACTAGCGGCAAGTCCTACAATGAGCAGTTCTTC.